This T cell receptor (beta chain) was recovered during a study of blood T cell repertoires in COVID-19. Study-level information: Samples representing acute and convalescent COVID-19 were sourced from the United States, Italy and Spain.

The study recruited people aged 18 to 89 years across under 25 US areas. Cohorts were assigned according to the clinical history that participants reported. Per the authors' pipeline: Scientists estimated how many nucleated cells there were by amplifying reference gene primers. Using immunoSEQ multiplex PCR, the repertoire was profiled, and TCRdb retains in-frame clones only, with some absent. From that table come the V and J calls and clone size; the DNA was used to work out D and trimming. Of about 150,000 clones listed, about 86% are singletons. Material: PBMCs or T cells enriched from blood (not recorded which). The sequence derives from a man aged 45-65 years who had recovered from COVID-19.

CDR3 coding DNA: TGCGCCAGCAGCTTGGCATCCGAGCAGTACTTC. Protein product: CASSLASEQYF. The V gene is TRBV5-1, the J gene TRBJ2-7; no clear D. With 0 bases removed from V and 6 bases from J, the gap between germline ends came to 4 bases. Per the germline V gene, CDR1 is SGHRS and CDR2 is YFSETQ. The CDR3 runs 11 residues.